The T cell receptor beta chain under discussion was sequenced for a study of blood T cell repertoires in COVID-19. Turning to the study itself: Acute and convalescent COVID-19 specimens originated in the United States, Italy and Spain. Sample material is recorded as cDNA or gDNA derived from T cells, B-cell-depleted T cells, or PBMCs.

Seattle-derived patients entered the study during active infection and were followed longitudinally. Germline-derived CDR1 and CDR2 are WNHNN and SYGVQD (reference sequence). J gave up 6 bases and V 11 bases, and 14 bases lay outside the gene matches. CDR3 length: 15 amino acids. Under the authors' procedure: Estimation of nucleated cell counts relied on the amplification of reference gene primers. The method was immunoSEQ multiplex PCR; TCRdb's version includes in-frame clones alone and lacks a portion of them. That table gives V, J and clone size, and the DNA gave D and trimming. Among 300,000 to 400,000 clones listed, around 87% were seen once.

The sample taken for sequencing was peripheral blood. This TCR was sampled from a woman aged 45-59 years with COVID-19, enrolled during active disease. This sequence joins TRBV10-1 and TRBJ2-1, with 9 bases that match TRBD2. The CDR3 nucleotides are TGCGCCGGGGGTCCCTTGGCGGGAGGGCCCAATGAGCAGTTCTTC. The encoded protein is CAGGPLAGGPNEQFF.